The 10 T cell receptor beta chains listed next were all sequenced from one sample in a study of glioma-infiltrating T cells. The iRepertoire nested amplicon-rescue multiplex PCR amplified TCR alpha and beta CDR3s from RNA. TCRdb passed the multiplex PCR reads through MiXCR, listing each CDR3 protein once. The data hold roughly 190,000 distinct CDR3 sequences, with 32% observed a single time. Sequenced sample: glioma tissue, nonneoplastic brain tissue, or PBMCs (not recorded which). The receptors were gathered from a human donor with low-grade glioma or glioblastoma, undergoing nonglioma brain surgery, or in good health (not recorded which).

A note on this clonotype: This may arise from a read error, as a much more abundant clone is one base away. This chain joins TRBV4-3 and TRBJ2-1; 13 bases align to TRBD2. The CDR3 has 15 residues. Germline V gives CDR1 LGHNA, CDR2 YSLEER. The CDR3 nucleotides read TGCGCCAGCAGCCGGGGGACTAGCGGGAACAATGAGCAGTTATTC. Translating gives CASSRGTSGNNEQLF.

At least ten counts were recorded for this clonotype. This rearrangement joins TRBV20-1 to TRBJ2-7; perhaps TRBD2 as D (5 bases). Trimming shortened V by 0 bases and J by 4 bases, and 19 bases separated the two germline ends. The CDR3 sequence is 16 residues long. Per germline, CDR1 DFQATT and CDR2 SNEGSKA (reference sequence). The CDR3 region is CSARDGSPSGIYEQYF. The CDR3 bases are TGCAGTGCTAGAGATGGGAGTCCGTCCGGGATTTACGAGCAGTACTTC.

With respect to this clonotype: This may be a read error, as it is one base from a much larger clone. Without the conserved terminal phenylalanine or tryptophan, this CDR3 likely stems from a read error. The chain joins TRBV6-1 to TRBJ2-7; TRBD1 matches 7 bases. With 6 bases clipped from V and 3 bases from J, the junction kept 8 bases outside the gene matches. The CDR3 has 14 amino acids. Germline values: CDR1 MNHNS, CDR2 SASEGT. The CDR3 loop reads CASSERQGFYEQYL. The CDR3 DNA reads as TGTGCCAGCAGCGAGAGACAGGGATTCTACGAGCAGTACCTC.

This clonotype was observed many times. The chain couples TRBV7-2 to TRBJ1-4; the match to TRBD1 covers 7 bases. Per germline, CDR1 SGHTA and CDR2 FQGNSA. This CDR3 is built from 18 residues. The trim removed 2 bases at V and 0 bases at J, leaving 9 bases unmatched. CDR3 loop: CASSLRQGVWATNEKLFF. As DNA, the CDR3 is TGTGCCAGCAGCTTAAGACAGGGTGTCTGGGCAACTAATGAAAAACTGTTTTTT.

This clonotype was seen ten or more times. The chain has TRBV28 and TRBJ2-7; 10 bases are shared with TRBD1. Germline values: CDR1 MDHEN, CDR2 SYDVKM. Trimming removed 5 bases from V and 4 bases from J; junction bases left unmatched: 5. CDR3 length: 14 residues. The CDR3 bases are TGTGCCAGCAGTCGGGGGGGACAGGGGTACGAGCAGTACTTC. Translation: CASSRGGQGYEQYF.

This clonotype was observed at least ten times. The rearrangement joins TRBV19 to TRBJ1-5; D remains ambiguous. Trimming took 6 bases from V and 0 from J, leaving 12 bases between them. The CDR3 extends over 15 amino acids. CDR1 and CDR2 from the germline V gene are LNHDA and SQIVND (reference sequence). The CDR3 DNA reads TGTGCCAGTAGATTACAGATGAATAGCAATCAGCCCCAGCATTTT. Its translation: CASRLQMNSNQPQHF.

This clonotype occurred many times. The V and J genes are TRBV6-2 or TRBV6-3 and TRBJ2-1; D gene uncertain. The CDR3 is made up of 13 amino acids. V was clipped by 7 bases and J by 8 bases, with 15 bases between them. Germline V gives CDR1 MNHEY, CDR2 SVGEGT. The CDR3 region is CASTKTRSDEQFF. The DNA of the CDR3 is TGTGCCAGCACCAAAACCCGCTCGGATGAGCAGTTCTTC.

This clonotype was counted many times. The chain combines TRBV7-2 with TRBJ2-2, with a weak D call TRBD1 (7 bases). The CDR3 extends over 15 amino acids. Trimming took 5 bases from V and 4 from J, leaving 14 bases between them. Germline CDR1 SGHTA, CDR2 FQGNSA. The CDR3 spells CASSPRGTATGELFF. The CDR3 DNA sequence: TGTGCCAGCAGCCCCCGGGGGACAGCCACCGGGGAGCTGTTTTTT. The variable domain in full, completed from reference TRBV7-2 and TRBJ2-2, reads GAGVSQSPSNKVTEKGKDVELRCDPISGHTALYWYRQSLGQGLEFLIYFQGNSAPDKSGLPSDRFSAERTGGSVSTLTIQRTQQEDSAVYLCASSPRGTATGELFFGEGSRLTVL.

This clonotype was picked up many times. The CDR3 region has the DNA TGTGCCAGCAGCTTAGAGAGGTCTGCTGGAGGAAGAGAGCAGTACTTC. Amino acids: CASSLERSAGGREQYF. The chain has TRBV7-9 and TRBJ2-7, with TRBD2 as a possible D gene (5 bases). This CDR3 comprises 16 residues. Germline lookup yields CDR1 SEHNR and CDR2 FQNEAQ (reference sequence). The ends were cut back, 1 base at V and 7 bases at J, with 20 bases in the middle.

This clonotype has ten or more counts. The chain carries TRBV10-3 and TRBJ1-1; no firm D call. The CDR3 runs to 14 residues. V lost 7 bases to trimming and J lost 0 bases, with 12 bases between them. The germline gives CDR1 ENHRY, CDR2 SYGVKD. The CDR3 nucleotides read TGTGCCATCACGCGAGCAGTCATGAACACTGAAGCTTTCTTT. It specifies CAITRAVMNTEAFF.